This TCR beta chain was identified in a study of T cell responses to AZD1222 COVID-19 vaccine. Study results and caveats: The donor group comprised mostly white British people and more females; the analysis possibly underestimated clonal diversity. Repertoire sampling was restricted to post-peak T cell response timepoints.

Repertoires were generated with immunoSEQ multiplex PCR, while TCRdb's copy carries only in-frame clones and drops some. Here the sample spans about 180,000 clones, around 88% being singletons. CDR1 is LGHNT and CDR2 is FRNRAP in the germline V gene. There are 16 residues in the CDR3. The V segment lost 2 bases and the J segment 8 bases; nucleotides outside the gene matches: 14. Comments on this clone: Antigen: not known.

The clonotype originates from an adult in good health. This specimen consisted of peripheral blood, obtained on day 0 of AZD1222 vaccination. The chain is built from TRBV12-5 and TRBJ1-1; TRBD1 matches 7 bases. The CDR3 is CASGLPGLTGVMEAFF. CDR3 DNA: TGTGCTAGTGGTTTGCCTGGATTAACAGGGGTGATGGAAGCTTTCTTT. The variable domain in full, completed from reference TRBV12-5 and TRBJ1-1, reads DARVTQTPRHKVTEMGQEVTMRCQPILGHNTVFWYRQTMMQGLELLAYFRNRAPLDDSGMPKDRFSAEMPDATLATLKIQPSEPRDSAVYFCASGLPGLTGVMEAFFGQGTRLTVV.